The sample holds one count of the clone carrying this TCR beta chain. TCRdb's table, derived via immunoSEQ multiplex PCR, lists solely in-frame clones and lacks some. Of around 40,000 clones detected, about nine tenths appear once; the ten largest clones hold 5% to 6.5%. This sample is drawn from a study of T cell changes during pregnancy in multiple sclerosis. In germline, CDR1 is SGHRS, CDR2 YFSETQ. The CDR3 covers 16 residues. J gave up 4 bases and V 1 base, and 5 bases lay outside the gene matches. The chain employs TRBV5-1 and TRBJ2-1; 10 bases align to TRBD2. The sequence came from a female donor with multiple sclerosis, enrolled in a pregnancy study. Sequencing used CD8+ T cells from peripheral blood mononuclear cells, obtained in the second trimester of pregnancy. This chain's CDR3 is CASSLLAGALYNEQFF. CDR3 DNA: TGCGCCAGCAGCTTGCTAGCGGGAGCCCTTTACAATGAGCAGTTCTTC. Together with reference TRBV5-1 and TRBJ2-1, the CDR3 gives the full variable domain: KAGVTQTPRYLIKTRGQQVTLSCSPISGHRSVSWYQQTPGQGLQFLFEYFSETQRNKGNFPGRFSGRQFSNSRSEMNVSTLELGDSALYLCASSLLAGALYNEQFFGPGTRLTVL.